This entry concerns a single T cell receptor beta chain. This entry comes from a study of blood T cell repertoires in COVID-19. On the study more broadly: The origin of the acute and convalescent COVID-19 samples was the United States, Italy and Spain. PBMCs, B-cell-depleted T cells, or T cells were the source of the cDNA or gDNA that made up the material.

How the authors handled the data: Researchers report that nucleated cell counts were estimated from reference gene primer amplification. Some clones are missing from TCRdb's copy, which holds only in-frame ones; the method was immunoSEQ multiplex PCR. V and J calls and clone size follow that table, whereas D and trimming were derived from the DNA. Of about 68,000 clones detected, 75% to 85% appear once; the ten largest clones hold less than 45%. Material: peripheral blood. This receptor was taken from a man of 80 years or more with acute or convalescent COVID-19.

The CDR3 here is CASSSERGQGSYGYTF. CDR3 DNA: TGTGCCAGCAGTTCGGAAAGAGGACAGGGGAGTTATGGCTACACCTTC. This chain joins TRBV2 and TRBJ1-2, with TRBD1 identical over 9 bases. The CDR3 extends over 16 amino acids. V gave up 5 bases and J gave up 5 bases; unmatched junction bases: 12. From germline, CDR1 is SNHLY and CDR2 FYNNEI.